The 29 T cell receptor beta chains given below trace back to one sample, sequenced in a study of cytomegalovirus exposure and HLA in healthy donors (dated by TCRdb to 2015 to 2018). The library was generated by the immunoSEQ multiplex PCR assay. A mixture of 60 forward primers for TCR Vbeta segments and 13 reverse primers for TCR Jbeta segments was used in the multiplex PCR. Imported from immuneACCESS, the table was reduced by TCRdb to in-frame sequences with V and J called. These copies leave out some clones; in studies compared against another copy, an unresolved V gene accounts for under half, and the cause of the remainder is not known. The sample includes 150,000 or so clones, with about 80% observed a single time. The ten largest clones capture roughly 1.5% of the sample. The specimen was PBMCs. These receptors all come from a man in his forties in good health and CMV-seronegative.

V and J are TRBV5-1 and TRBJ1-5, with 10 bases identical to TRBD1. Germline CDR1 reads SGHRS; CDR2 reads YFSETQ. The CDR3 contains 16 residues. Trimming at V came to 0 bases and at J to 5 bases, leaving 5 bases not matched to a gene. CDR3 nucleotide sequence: TGCGCCAGCAGCTTGGGGGGGACAGGGGTGGATCAGCCCCAGCATTTT. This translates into CASSLGGTGVDQPQHF.

The CDR3: CASSLRLAGENNEQFF. Written as DNA, the CDR3 is TGTGCCAGCAGCCTCAGACTAGCGGGAGAGAACAATGAGCAGTTCTTC. The chain uses TRBV5-4 and TRBJ2-1; 12 bases fit TRBD2. CDR1 SGHNT and CDR2 YYREEE come from the germline V gene (reference sequence). The CDR3 totals 16 residues. V shed 4 bases, J shed 5 bases, and the junction held 7 bases outside the gene matches.

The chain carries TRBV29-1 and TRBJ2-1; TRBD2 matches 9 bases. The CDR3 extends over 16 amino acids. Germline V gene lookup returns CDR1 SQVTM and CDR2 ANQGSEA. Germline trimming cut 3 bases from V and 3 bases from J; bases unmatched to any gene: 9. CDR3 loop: CSVEMVAGESYNEQFF. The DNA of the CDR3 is TGCAGCGTTGAGATGGTAGCGGGAGAAAGCTACAATGAGCAGTTCTTC.

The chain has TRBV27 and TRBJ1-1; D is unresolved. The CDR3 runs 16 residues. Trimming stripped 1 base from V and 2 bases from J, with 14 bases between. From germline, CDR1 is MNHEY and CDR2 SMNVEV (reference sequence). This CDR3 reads CASSLYPGPLNTEAFF. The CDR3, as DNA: TGTGCCAGCAGTTTATACCCAGGTCCTTTAAACACTGAAGCTTTCTTT.

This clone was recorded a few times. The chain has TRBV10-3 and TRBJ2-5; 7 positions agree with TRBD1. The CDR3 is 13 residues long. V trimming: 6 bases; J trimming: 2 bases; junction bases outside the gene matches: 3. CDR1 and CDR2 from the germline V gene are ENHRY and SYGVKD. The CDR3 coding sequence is TGTGCCATCAGGACGGACAGGCAAGAGACCCAGTACTTC. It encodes CAIRTDRQETQYF.

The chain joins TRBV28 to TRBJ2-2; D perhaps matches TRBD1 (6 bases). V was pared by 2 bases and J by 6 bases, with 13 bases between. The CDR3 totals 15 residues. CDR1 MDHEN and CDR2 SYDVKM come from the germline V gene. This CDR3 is CASSLKGEGAGELFF. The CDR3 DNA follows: TGTGCCAGCAGTTTAAAGGGGGAAGGGGCCGGGGAGCTGTTTTTT.

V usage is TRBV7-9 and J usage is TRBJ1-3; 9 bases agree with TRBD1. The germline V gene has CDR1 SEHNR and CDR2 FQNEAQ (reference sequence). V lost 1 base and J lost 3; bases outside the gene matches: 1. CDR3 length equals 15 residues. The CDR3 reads CASSLGDRDGNTIYF. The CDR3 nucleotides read TGTGCCAGCAGCTTAGGGGACAGGGATGGAAACACCATATATTTT.

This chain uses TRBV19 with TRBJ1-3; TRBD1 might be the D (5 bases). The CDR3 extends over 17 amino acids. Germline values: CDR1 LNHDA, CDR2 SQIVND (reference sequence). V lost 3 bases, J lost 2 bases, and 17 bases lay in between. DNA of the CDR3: TGTGCCAGTAGTATGGCCGCAGGGAGGGATACTGGAAACACCATATATTTT. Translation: CASSMAAGRDTGNTIYF.

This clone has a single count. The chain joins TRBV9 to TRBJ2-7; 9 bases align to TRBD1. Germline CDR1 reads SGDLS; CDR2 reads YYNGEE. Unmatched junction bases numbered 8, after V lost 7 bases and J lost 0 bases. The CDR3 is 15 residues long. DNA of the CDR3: TGTGCCAGCGGGCCCGGGACAGGGATCTCCTACGAGCAGTACTTC. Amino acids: CASGPGTGISYEQYF.

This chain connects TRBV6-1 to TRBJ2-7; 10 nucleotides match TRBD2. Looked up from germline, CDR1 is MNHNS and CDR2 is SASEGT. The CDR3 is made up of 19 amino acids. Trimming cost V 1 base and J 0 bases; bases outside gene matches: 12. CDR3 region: CASSEVAWASGRSSYEQYV. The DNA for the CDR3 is TGTGCCAGCAGTGAAGTGGCTTGGGCTAGCGGGAGAAGCTCCTACGAGCAGTACGTC.

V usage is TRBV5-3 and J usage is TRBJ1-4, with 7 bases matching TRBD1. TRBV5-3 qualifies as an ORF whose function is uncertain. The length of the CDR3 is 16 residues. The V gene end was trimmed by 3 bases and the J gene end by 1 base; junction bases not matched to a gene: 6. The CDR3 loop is CARSCDTGETNEKLFF. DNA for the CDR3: TGTGCCAGAAGCTGCGATACAGGGGAAACTAATGAAAAACTGTTTTTT.

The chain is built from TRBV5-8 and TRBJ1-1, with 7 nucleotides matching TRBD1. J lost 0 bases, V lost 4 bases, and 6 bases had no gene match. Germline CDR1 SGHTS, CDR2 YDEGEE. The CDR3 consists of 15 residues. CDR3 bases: TGTGCCAGCAGCCCCTTGACAGGGTTGAACACTGAAGCTTTCTTT. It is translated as CASSPLTGLNTEAFF.

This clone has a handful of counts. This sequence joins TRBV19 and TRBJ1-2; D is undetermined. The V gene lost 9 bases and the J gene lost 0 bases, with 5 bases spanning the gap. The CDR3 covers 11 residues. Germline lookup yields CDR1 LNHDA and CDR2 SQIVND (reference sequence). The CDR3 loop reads CASGTNYGYTF. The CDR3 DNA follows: TGTGCCAGCGGGACTAACTATGGCTACACCTTC.

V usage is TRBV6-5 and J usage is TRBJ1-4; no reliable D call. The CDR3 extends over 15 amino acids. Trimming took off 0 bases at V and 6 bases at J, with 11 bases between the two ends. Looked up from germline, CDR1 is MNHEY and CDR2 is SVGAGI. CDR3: CASSYSPFPDEKLFF. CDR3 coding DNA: TGTGCCAGCAGTTACTCCCCCTTTCCTGATGAAAAACTGTTTTTT.

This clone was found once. CDR3: CASSLRAGNVAGELFF. In DNA, the CDR3 is TGTGCCAGCAGCTTAAGGGCAGGGAACGTCGCCGGGGAGCTGTTTTTT. The chain carries TRBV7-3 and TRBJ2-2; D is perhaps TRBD1 (5 bases). The V gene's germline CDR1 is SGHTA and CDR2 FQGTGA. The CDR3 is 16 residues long. V was shortened by 1 base and J by 6 bases, with 15 bases between the two germline ends.

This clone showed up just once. The CDR3 region is CAWSGARGDNEQFF. In DNA form, the CDR3 reads TGTGCCTGGAGTGGGGCCAGGGGAGACAATGAGCAGTTCTTC. The chain has TRBV30 and TRBJ2-1; D is perhaps TRBD1 (6 bases). CDR3 length equals 14 residues. V lost 1 base to trimming and J lost 5 bases, with 12 bases between them. CDR1 and CDR2 (germline): GTSNPN, SVGIG (reference sequence).

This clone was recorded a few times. The CDR3 DNA reads TGTGCCAGCAGTTACTCGCCGACAGGGCTTTCTAGGGGCTACACCTTC. As protein: CASSYSPTGLSRGYTF. V gene TRBV6-5 combines with J gene TRBJ1-2, with 7 bases identical to TRBD1. The CDR3 loop spans 16 amino acids. From germline, CDR1 is MNHEY and CDR2 SVGAGI. V trimming: 0 bases; J trimming: 8 bases; junction bases outside the gene matches: 12.

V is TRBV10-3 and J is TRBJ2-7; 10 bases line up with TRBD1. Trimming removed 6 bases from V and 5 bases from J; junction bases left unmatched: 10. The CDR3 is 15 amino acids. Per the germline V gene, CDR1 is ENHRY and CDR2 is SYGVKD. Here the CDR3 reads CAIRGAGTGVHEQYV. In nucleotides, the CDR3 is TGTGCCATCAGGGGGGCCGGGACAGGGGTCCACGAGCAGTACGTC.

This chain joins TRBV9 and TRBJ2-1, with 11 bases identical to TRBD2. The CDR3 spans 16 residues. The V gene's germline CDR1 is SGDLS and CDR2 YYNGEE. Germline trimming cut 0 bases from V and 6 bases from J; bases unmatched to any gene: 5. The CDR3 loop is CASSVELAGVRNEQFF. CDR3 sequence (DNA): TGTGCCAGCAGCGTAGAACTAGCGGGAGTACGCAATGAGCAGTTCTTC.

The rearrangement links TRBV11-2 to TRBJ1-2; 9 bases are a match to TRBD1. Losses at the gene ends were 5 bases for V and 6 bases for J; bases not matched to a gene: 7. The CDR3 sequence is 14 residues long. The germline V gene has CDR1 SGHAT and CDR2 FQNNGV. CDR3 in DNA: TGTGCCAGCAGCCCAGGGGACAGGGACAATGGCTACACCTTC. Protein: CASSPGDRDNGYTF.

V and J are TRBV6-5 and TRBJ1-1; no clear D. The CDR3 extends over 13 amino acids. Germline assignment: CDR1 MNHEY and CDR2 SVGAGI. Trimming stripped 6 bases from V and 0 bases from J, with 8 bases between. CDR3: CASRLTMNTEAFF. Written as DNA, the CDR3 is TGTGCCAGCAGACTTACGATGAACACTGAAGCTTTCTTT.

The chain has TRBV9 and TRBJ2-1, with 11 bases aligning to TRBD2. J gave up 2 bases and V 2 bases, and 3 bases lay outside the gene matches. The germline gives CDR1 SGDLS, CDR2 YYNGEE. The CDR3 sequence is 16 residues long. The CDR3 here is CASSVVLAGAYNEQFF. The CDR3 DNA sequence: TGTGCCAGCAGCGTGGTACTAGCGGGAGCCTACAATGAGCAGTTCTTC.

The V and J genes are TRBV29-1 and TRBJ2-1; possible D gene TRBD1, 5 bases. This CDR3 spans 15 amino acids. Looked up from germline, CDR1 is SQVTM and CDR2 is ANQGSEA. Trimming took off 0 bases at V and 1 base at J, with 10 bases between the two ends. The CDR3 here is CSVEEGRESYNEQFF. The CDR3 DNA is TGCAGCGTTGAAGAGGGGCGCGAATCCTACAATGAGCAGTTCTTC.

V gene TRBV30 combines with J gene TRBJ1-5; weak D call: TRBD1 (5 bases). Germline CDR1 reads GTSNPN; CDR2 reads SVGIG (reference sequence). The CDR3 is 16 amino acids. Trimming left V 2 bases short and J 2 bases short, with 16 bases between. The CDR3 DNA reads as TGTGCCTGGAGTACCCGGGGGTTGGACGGCAATCAGCCCCAGCATTTT. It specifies CAWSTRGLDGNQPQHF.

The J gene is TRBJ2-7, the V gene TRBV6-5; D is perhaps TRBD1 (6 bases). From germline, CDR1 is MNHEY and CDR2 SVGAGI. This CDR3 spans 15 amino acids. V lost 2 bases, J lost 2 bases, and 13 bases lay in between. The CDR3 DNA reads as TGTGCCAGCAGTTACAGTCTCAGGGGAACCTACGAGCAGTACTTC. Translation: CASSYSLRGTYEQYF.

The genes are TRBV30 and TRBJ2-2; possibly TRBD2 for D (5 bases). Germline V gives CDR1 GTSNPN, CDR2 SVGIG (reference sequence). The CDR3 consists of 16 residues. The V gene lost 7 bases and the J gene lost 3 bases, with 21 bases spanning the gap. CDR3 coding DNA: TGTGCCTCCACAACCACGAGGGCCATTGACACCGGGGAGCTGTTTTTT. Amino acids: CASTTTRAIDTGELFF. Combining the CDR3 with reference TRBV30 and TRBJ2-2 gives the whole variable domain SQTIHQWPATLVQPVGSPLSLECTVEGTSNPNLYWYRQAAGRGLQLLFYSVGIGQISSEVPQNLSASRPQDRQFILSSKKLLLSDSGFYLCASTTTRAIDTGELFFGEGSRLTVL.

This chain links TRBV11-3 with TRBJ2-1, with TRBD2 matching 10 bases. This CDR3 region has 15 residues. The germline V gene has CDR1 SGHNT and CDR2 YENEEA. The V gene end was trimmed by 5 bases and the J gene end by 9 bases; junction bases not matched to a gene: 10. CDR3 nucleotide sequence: TGTGCCAGCAGCCTTTCTAGCGGGAGATCGGGTGAGCAGTTCTTC. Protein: CASSLSSGRSGEQFF.

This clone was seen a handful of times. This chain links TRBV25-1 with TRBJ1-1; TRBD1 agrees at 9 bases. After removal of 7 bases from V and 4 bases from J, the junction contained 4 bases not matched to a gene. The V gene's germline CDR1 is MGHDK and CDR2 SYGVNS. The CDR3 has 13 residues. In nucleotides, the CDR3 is TGTGCCAGCATAGGACAGGGGTTCACTGAAGCTTTCTTT. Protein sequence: CASIGQGFTEAFF. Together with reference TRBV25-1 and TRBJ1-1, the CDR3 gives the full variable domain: EADIYQTPRYLVIGTGKKITLECSQTMGHDKMYWYQQDPGMELHLIHYSYGVNSTEKGDLSSESTVSRIRTEHFPLTLESARPSHTSQYLCASIGQGFTEAFFGQGTRLTVV.

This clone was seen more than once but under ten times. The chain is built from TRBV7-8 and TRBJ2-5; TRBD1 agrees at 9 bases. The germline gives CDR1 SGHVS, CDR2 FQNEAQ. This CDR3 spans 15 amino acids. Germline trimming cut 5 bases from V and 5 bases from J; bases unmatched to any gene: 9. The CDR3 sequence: CASSPDRGFVETQYF. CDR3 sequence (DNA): TGTGCCAGCAGCCCAGACAGGGGGTTCGTGGAGACCCAGTACTTC.